This entry concerns a single TCR beta chain. The antigen is not known. The sample comes from a study of T cell responses to AZD1222 COVID-19 vaccine. Study outcomes and limitations: When two AZD1222 doses had been given, Spike-specific TCR breadth and depth rose. Possibly, clonal diversity was underestimated; donors were largely white British and included more females. Reportedly, close to half of spike-specific TCRs are directed against unmutated variant regions. The CD4 TCRs associated with vaccination extended across spike and predominated at 160-218 and 743-854.

Per germline, CDR1 MGHDK and CDR2 SYGVNS. The V gene lost 5 bases and the J gene lost 2 bases, with 15 bases spanning the gap. The CDR3 contains 15 residues. Assay used: immunoSEQ multiplex PCR; TCRdb lists only in-frame clones, some missing. Of about 140,000 clones listed, 90% are singletons. The source of this sequence is an adult in good health. The genes are TRBV25-1 and TRBJ2-5; D not resolved. The sample in question was peripheral blood, obtained on day 0 of AZD1222 vaccination. The CDR3 spells CASSPQGRRQETQYF. CDR3 sequence (DNA): TGTGCCAGCAGTCCCCAAGGACGGAGACAAGAGACCCAGTACTTC.